This entry describes one T cell receptor (beta chain). Antigen specificity is unknown. Profiling relied on immunoSEQ multiplex PCR, and the TCRdb table lists in-frame clones only, not all of them. The sample yields roughly 50,000 clones, more than 70% seen once. Single viable CD3+CD4+CD8-CD45RO+ cells were sorted as the memory CD4+ T cells. These data are taken from a study of memory CD4+ T cells and cytomegalovirus serostatus. Regarding the study as a whole: About 40% of the roughly 160 known CMV-associated TCRbeta sequences appeared in CD4+ memory.

J lost 0 bases, V lost 2 bases, and 3 bases had no gene match. From germline, CDR1 is SGHRS and CDR2 YFSETQ. The CDR3 extends over 16 amino acids. The chain is built from TRBV5-1 and TRBJ2-3; 10 nucleotides agree with TRBD2. The sequenced sample consisted of memory CD4+ T cells from blood. The TCR sequence derives from an adult in good health and CMV-seronegative. Some clones in this sample may be carry-over from other donors' samples. In DNA, the CDR3 is TGCGCCAGCAGCTTAAGACTAGCGGGTAGCACAGATACGCAGTATTTT. Translation: CASSLRLAGSTDTQYF.